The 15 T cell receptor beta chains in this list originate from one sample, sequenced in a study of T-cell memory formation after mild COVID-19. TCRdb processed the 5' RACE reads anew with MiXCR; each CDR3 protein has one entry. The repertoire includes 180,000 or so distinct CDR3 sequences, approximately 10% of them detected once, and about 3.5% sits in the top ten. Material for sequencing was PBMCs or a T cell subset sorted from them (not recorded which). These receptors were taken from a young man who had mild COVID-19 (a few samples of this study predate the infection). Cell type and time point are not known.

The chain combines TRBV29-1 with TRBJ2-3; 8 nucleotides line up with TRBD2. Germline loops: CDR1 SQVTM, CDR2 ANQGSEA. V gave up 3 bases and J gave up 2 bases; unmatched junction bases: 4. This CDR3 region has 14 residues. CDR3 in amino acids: CSVESGGNTDTQYF. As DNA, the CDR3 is TGCAGCGTTGAGTCGGGGGGGAACACAGATACGCAGTATTTT.

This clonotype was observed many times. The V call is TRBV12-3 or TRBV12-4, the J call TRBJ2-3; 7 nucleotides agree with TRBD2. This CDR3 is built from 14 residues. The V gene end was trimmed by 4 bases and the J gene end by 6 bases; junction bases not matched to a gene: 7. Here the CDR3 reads CASSSGLRADTQYF. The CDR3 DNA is TGTGCCAGCAGTTCGGGACTACGCGCGGATACGCAGTATTTT.

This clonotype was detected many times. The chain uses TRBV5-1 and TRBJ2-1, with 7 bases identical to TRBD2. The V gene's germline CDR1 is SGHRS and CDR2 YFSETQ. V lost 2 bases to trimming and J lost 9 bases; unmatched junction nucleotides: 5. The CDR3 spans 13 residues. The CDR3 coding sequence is TGCGCCAGCAGCTTCGAAGCGGGGACTGAGCAGTTCTTC. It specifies CASSFEAGTEQFF. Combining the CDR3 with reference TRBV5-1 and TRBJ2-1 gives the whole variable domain KAGVTQTPRYLIKTRGQQVTLSCSPISGHRSVSWYQQTPGQGLQFLFEYFSETQRNKGNFPGRFSGRQFSNSRSEMNVSTLELGDSALYLCASSFEAGTEQFFGPGTRLTVL.

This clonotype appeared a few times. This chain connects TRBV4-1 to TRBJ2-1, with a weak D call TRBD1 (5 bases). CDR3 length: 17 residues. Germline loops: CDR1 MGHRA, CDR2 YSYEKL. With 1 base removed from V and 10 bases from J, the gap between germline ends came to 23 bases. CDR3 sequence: CASSQAGVSDGAAEQFF. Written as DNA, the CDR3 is TGCGCCAGCAGCCAAGCTGGGGTAAGCGATGGGGCAGCGGAGCAGTTCTTC.

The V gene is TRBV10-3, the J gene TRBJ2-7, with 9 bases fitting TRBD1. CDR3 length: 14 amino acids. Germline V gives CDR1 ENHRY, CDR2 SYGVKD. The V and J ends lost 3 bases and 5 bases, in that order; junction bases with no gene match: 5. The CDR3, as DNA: TGTGCCATCAGTGACGGACAGGGGAACCACGAGCAGTACGTC. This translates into CAISDGQGNHEQYV.

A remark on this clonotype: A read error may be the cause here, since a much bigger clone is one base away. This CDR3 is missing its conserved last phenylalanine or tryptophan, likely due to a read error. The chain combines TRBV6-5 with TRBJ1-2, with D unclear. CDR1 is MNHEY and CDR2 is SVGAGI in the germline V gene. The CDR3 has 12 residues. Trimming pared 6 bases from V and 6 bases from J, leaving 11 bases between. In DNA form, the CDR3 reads TGTGCCAGCAGCAACCACCCTGATGGCTACACCCTC. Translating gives CASSNHPDGYTL.

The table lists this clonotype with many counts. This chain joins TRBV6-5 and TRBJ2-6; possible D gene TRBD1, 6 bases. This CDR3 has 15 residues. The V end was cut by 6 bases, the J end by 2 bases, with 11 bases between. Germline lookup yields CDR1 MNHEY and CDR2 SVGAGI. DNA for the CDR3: TGTGCCAGCAGCAATACAGGGACTGGGGCCAACGTCCTGACTTTC. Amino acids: CASSNTGTGANVLTF.

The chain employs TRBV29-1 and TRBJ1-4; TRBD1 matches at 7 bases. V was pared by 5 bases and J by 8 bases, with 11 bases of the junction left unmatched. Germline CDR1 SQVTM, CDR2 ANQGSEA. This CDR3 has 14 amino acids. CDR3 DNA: TGCAGCGTTCAAAACAGGGGTTTTGGGGAAAAACTGTTTTTT. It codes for CSVQNRGFGEKLFF.

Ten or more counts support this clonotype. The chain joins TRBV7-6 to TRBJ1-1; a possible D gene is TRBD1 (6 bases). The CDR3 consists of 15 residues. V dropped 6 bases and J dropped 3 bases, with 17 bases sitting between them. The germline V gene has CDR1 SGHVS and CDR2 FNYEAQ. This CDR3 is CASRKQGPRDTEAFF. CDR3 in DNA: TGTGCCAGCAGGAAACAGGGACCCCGGGACACTGAAGCTTTCTTT.

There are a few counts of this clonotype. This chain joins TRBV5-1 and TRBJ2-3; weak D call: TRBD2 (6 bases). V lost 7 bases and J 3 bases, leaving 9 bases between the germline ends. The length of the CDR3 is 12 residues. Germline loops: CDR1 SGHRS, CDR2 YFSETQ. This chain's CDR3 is CASHAGTDTQYF. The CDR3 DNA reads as TGCGCCAGCCACGCGGGAACAGATACGCAGTATTTT.

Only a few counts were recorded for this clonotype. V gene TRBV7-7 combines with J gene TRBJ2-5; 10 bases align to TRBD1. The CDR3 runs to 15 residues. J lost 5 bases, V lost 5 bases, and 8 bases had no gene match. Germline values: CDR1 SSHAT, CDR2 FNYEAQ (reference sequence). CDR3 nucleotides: TGTGCCAGCAGCCCTCCCGGGACAGGGGAGGAGACCCAGTACTTC. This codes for CASSPPGTGEETQYF.

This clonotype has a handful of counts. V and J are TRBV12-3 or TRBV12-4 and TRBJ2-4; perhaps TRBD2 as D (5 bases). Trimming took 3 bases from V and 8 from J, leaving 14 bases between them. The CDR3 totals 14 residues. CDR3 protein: CASSFLAGGDIQYF. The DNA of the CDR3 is TGTGCCAGCAGTTTTCTAGCAGGAGGCGACATTCAGTACTTC.

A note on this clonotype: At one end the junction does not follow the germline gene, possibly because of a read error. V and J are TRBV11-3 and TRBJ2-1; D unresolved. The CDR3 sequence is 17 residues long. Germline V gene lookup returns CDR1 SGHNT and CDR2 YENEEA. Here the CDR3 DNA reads TGTGCCAGCAGCGTAGAGCTTGGGATCAGCTCCTACAATGAGCAGTTCTTC. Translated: CASSVELGISSYNEQFF.

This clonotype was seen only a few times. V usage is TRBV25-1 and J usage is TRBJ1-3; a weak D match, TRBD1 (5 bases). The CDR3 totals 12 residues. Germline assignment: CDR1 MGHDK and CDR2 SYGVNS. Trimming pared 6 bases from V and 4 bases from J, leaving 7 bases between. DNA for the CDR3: TGTGCCAGCAGGGGGCCGGGAAACACCATATATTTT. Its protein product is CASRGPGNTIYF. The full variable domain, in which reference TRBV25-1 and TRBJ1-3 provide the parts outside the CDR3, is EADIYQTPRYLVIGTGKKITLECSQTMGHDKMYWYQQDPGMELHLIHYSYGVNSTEKGDLSSESTVSRIRTEHFPLTLESARPSHTSQYLCASRGPGNTIYFGEGSWLTVV.

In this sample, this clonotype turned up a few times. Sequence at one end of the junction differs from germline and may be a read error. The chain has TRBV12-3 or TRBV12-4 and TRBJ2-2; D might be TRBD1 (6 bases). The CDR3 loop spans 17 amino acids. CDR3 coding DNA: TGTGCCAGCAGTCTAGCTGGTGGTGGACAGCGCACCGGGGAGCTGTTTTTT. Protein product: CASSLAGGGQRTGELFF.